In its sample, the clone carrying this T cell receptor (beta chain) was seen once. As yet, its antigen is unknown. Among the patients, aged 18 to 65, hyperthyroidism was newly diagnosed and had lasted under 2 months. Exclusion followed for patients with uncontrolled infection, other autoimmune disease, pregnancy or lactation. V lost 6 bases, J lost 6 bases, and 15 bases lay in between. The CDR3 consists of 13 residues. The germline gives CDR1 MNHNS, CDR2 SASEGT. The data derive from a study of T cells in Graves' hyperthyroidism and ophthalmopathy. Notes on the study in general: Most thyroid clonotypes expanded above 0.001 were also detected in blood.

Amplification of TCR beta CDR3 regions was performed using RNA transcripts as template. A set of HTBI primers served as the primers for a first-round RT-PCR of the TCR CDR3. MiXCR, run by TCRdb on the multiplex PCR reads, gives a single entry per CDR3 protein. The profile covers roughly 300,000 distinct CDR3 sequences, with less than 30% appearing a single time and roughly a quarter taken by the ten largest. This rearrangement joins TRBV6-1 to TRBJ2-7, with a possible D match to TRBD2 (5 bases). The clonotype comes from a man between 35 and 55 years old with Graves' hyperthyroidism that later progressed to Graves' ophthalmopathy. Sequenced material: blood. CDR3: CASSLLGRGEQYF. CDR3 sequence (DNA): TGTGCCAGCAGCCTTCTAGGGAGAGGCGAGCAGTACTTC.